Reported below is one TCR beta chain. Its antigen is unknown. This specimen comes from a study of CD8+ T cells in alopecia areata. Study observations and caveats: Possibly as an HLA-related effect, TCR sharing across patients appeared less clear than in mice. Lesional tissue from the scalp (especially in alopecia totalis/universalis) showed higher clonality than normal scalp.

Both peripheral blood and punch biopsies of lesional scalp skin were obtained from patients who had alopecia areata. Sorting of CD4+ and CD8+ T cells was performed on PBMCs. The ends were cut back, 2 bases at V and 8 bases at J, with 19 bases in the middle. Germline values: CDR1 SGHAT, CDR2 FQNNGV. This CDR3 contains 16 residues. cDNA reverse transcribed from extracted RNA served as the sequencing template. Profiling relied on immunoSEQ multiplex PCR, and the TCRdb table lists in-frame clones only, not all of them. The profile covers about 23,000 clones, with 40% to 65% appearing a single time and less than 35% taken by the ten largest.

Specimen: NKG2D-high CD8+ T cells sorted from blood. The receptor was isolated from a human donor with alopecia areata. The rearrangement uses TRBV11-2 and TRBJ2-4; D is possibly TRBD1 (6 bases). CDR3 sequence reads: CASSLFHRAAFHIQYF. The CDR3 nucleotides are TGTGCCAGCAGCTTATTTCACAGGGCCGCTTTTCACATTCAGTACTTC.